The clone carrying this TCR beta chain appeared once. Clones were sequenced by immunoSEQ multiplex PCR, and TCRdb holds only the in-frame ones, with some missing. The profile shows approximately 70,000 clones, around 97% of them singletons. V lost 3 bases and J lost 4; bases outside the gene matches: 7. This CDR3 has 15 amino acids. The germline V gene encodes CDR1 LNHDA and CDR2 SQIVND (reference sequence). The data were obtained in a study of technical replicates of blood from a handful of donors. The clonotype originates from a human donor in good health. The chain employs TRBV19 and TRBJ2-5, with TRBD1 identical over 8 bases. The source material was T cells isolated from PBMCs. The CDR3: CASSIPGQGRETQYF. DNA of the CDR3: TGTGCCAGTAGTATCCCAGGACAGGGAAGAGAGACCCAGTACTTC. Full variable domain (rest looked up from reference TRBV19 and TRBJ2-5): DGGITQSPKYLFRKEGQNVTLSCEQNLNHDAMYWYRQDPGQGLRLIYYSQIVNDFQKGDIAEGYSVSREKKESFPLTVTSAQKNPTAFYLCASSIPGQGRETQYFGPGTRLLVL.